Given below is one T cell receptor (beta chain) in context. This entry comes from a study of blood T cell repertoires in COVID-19. As for the study in general: The samples span acute and convalescent COVID-19 from the United States, Italy and Spain.

The data were produced by immunoSEQ multiplex PCR, yet TCRdb's version contains in-frame clones alone and is incomplete. The repertoire holds approximately 74,000 clones, with around four fifths as singletons. The germline CDR1 and CDR2 sequences are KGHSH and LQKENI. CDR3 length: 18 amino acids. The J segment lost 0 bases and the V segment lost 2 bases, leaving 6 bases of the junction unmatched. This receptor was identified in an elderly man with active or convalescent COVID-19. The sample consisted of peripheral blood. The chain joins TRBV18 to TRBJ2-7, with 14 nucleotides matching TRBD2. The CDR3 spells CASSPGTSGGRFSYEQYF. The CDR3, as DNA: TGTGCCAGCTCACCAGGGACTAGCGGGGGCCGATTCTCCTACGAGCAGTACTTC.